The T cell receptor beta chain described here comes from a study of PD-L1 blockade in urothelial cancer. Across the study: Each participant's history included 0 to 3 prior chemotherapy regimens.

The germline V gene has CDR1 MNHEY and CDR2 SMNVEV (reference sequence). Trimming took 5 bases from V and 1 from J; bases not matched to a gene: 6. This CDR3 comprises 15 residues. Only in-frame clones appear in the TCRdb table, and some are missing; sequencing was by immunoSEQ multiplex PCR. The sample yields about 52,000 clones, roughly four fifths seen once. In its sample, this clone was seen once. Documented time point: pretreatment peripheral blood. Sequencing used PBMCs, obtained around atezolizumab (anti-PD-L1) treatment. The TCR was taken from a man in his 70s with urothelial cancer. This chain links TRBV27 with TRBJ2-3; TRBD1 matches 7 bases. DNA for the CDR3: TGTGCCAGCAGTCCCCGGACAGGTCGCACAGATACGCAGTATTTT. It translates to CASSPRTGRTDTQYF.